This is a list of T cell receptor beta chains from one sample in a study of blood T cell repertoires in COVID-19. Some clones are missing from TCRdb's copy, which holds only in-frame ones; the method was immunoSEQ multiplex PCR. Here the sample spans under 400,000 clones, roughly 90% being singletons. The sequencing input was peripheral blood. The origin of the receptors is a woman aged 30 to 39 with COVID-19, enrolled during active disease. Both conserved end residues are part of each CDR3. The order of the fields is D gene, V gene, J gene, clone size, CDR3 DNA, CDR3 protein. The D gene is left open where the match is weak. Clone sizes are given selectively: once, few, many, or a class where the clone is expanded.

-	TRBV3-1/TRBV3-2	TRBJ2-1	-	TGTGCCAGCAGCCCCTCAGGGGCCTACAATGAGCAGTTCTTC	CASSPSGAYNEQFF
TRBD1	TRBV19	TRBJ2-7	few	TGTGCCAGTGCCCGGGACAGCTCCTACGAGCAGTACTTC	CASARDSSYEQYF
-	TRBV13	TRBJ2-7	-	TGTGCCAGCTTAGAAAACAGGGTATTCTACGAGCAGTACTTC	CASLENRVFYEQYF
TRBD1	TRBV11-2	TRBJ2-2	-	TGTGCCAGCAGCTTTATAGCCCAGGGGGCGAACACCGGGGAGCTGTTTTTT	CASSFIAQGANTGELFF
-	TRBV29-1	TRBJ1-2	-	TGCAGCGTTGGGCAGGGTCCTAACTATGGCTACACCTTC	CSVGQGPNYGYTF
-	TRBV13	TRBJ2-7	-	TGTGCCAGCAGCTCATCGTCCCGGGGTGGGCAGTACTTC	CASSSSSRGGQYF
-	TRBV28	TRBJ1-2	-	TGTGCCAGCAGTTTGGAGGGAACTTACGGCTACACCTTC	CASSLEGTYGYTF
TRBD1	TRBV30	TRBJ1-1	-	TGTGCCTGGAGTGTAGGACAGGGGTTCACTGAAGCTTTCTTT	CAWSVGQGFTEAFF
-	TRBV27	TRBJ1-1	-	TGTGCCAGCAGTTTTTACGCCACCAAGCCCACTGAAGCTTTCTTT	CASSFYATKPTEAFF
TRBD1	TRBV5-1	TRBJ2-7	-	TGCGCCAGCAGCTTGGCTTATAGGACAGGGTACGAGCAGTACTTC	CASSLAYRTGYEQYF
-	TRBV11-3	TRBJ2-2	few	TGTGCCAGCAGCTTAGGACAGGTCGCCACCGGGGAGCTGTTTTTT	CASSLGQVATGELFF
TRBD1	TRBV11-2	TRBJ2-1	-	TGTGCCAGCAGCCCCAGGACAGGCTCCTACAATGAGCAGTTCTTC	CASSPRTGSYNEQFF
-	TRBV7-2	TRBJ2-2	once	TGTGCCAGCAGTCTAAGCCCCAGGGCCAAGACCGGGGAGCTGTTTTTT	CASSLSPRAKTGELFF
-	TRBV10-2	TRBJ1-5	-	TGCGCCAGCAGGGACACAGGGTATAGCAATCAGCCCCAGCATTTT	CASRDTGYSNQPQHF
-	TRBV18	TRBJ2-3	-	TGTGCCAGCTCACCACCGTTCCGGTCTCCTAGCACAGATACGCAGTATTTT	CASSPPFRSPSTDTQYF
TRBD1	TRBV29-1	TRBJ1-1	-	TGCAGCGTTGCCTACGGGACAGGGGTCACTGAAGCTTTCTTT	CSVAYGTGVTEAFF
-	TRBV19	TRBJ2-5	once	TGTGCCACCACCCGGACCGCGGGGGAGACCCAGTACTTC	CATTRTAGETQYF
-	TRBV4-1	TRBJ2-3	-	TGCGCCAGCAGCCAGGAGACTAGTGAGGCGTCAGATACGCAGTATTTT	CASSQETSEASDTQYF
-	TRBV21-1	TRBJ2-1	-	TGTGCCAGACTCCAAAAGATACCGGGACAGGGCGCGGGTGAGCAGTTCTTC	CARLQKIPGQGAGEQFF
TRBD1	TRBV6-5	TRBJ1-6	-	TGTGCCAGCAGTCGACAGGGATATAATTCACCCCTCCACTTT	CASSRQGYNSPLHF
TRBD2	TRBV25-1	TRBJ2-1	-	TGTGCCAGCAGTGAATATAGCGGGAGAGCCTACAATGAGCAGTTCTTC	CASSEYSGRAYNEQFF
-	TRBV19	TRBJ1-1	-	TGTGCCAGTAGTGCTTACAGGGAGACTGAAGCTTTCTTT	CASSAYRETEAFF
-	TRBV27	TRBJ2-1	-	TGTGCCAGCAGTTTTCTCGGACAGTACAATGAGCAGTTCTTC	CASSFLGQYNEQFF
-	TRBV19	TRBJ2-7	-	TGTGCCAGTAGTTCCATCAGTCTCTCCTACGAGCAGTACTTC	CASSSISLSYEQYF
-	TRBV4-1	TRBJ2-3	-	TGCGCCAGCAGCCAGAACAACCTTAGGGGAAGGGCCACAGATACGCAGTATTTT	CASSQNNLRGRATDTQYF
TRBD2	TRBV27	TRBJ2-3	-	TGTGCCAGCAGTTTATATGCGGGAGGGCCCCCAGATACGCAGTATTTT	CASSLYAGGPPDTQYF
-	TRBV7-8	TRBJ1-2	-	TGTGCCAGCAGCTTAGCGAATCGGTTGGGCGGCTACACCTTC	CASSLANRLGGYTF
TRBD2	TRBV9	TRBJ2-2	-	TGTGCCAGCAGCGGACTAGCGGGAGGAGGTACCGGGGAGCTGTTTTTT	CASSGLAGGGTGELFF
TRBD1	TRBV6-2/TRBV6-3	TRBJ2-7	-	TGTGCCAGCAGTTACTCTTCCGGGACAGCCTACGAGCAGTACTTC	CASSYSSGTAYEQYF
-	TRBV28	TRBJ1-1	once	TGTGCCAGCAATTGGGGGGGCACTGAAGCTTTCTTT	CASNWGGTEAFF
-	TRBV11-2	TRBJ1-2	-	TGTGCCAGCAGCTTAGGACGGGACAAAAGGGCGGATGGCTACACCTTC	CASSLGRDKRADGYTF
-	TRBV13	TRBJ2-1	-	TGTGCCAGCAGCTCCCAGGGGTGGAATGAGCAGTTCTTC	CASSSQGWNEQFF
TRBD1	TRBV3-1/TRBV3-2	TRBJ1-2	few	TGTGCCAGCAGCCAGGGACAGGGGAAGGATGGCTACACCTTC	CASSQGQGKDGYTF
TRBD1	TRBV18	TRBJ2-5	-	TGTGCCAGCTCTACAAACCACAGAGGACAGGGTGGAGAGACCCAGTACTTC	CASSTNHRGQGGETQYF
-	TRBV19	TRBJ1-2	once	TGTGCCAGTCGTAGCCAGGGACTCGATGGCTACACCTTC	CASRSQGLDGYTF
TRBD1	TRBV2	TRBJ1-1	-	TGTGCCAGCAGTGACGCAGGGGGCCTCTCCCCGAACACTGAAGCTTTCTTT	CASSDAGGLSPNTEAFF
-	TRBV3-1/TRBV3-2	TRBJ1-1	-	TGTGCCAGCAGCCAAGGAGAAAAAGCTTTCTTT	CASSQGEKAFF
TRBD2	TRBV27	TRBJ2-7	-	TGTGCCAGCAGTTTATTGGGGGGACTAGCGGTCGAGCAGTACTTC	CASSLLGGLAVEQYF
TRBD1	TRBV12-3/TRBV12-4	TRBJ1-1	-	TGTGCCAGCAGTGGACAGGGGAACACTGAAGCTTTCTTT	CASSGQGNTEAFF
-	TRBV7-8	TRBJ1-3	few	TGTGCCAGCAGCTTAGCGGCAGGCTCTGGAAACACCATATATTTT	CASSLAAGSGNTIYF
TRBD2	TRBV18	TRBJ2-5	-	TGTGCCAGCTCACCACGGACTAGCGGGAGGGCCGTCGGAGAGACCCAGTACTTC	CASSPRTSGRAVGETQYF
TRBD1	TRBV2	TRBJ2-7	-	TGTGCCAGCAAACCTGAACAGGGGCCCTACGAGCAGTACTTC	CASKPEQGPYEQYF
-	TRBV25-1	TRBJ1-1	-	TGTGCCAGCAGTGAATATGGAGTTATTGGCACTGAAGCTTTCTTT	CASSEYGVIGTEAFF
-	TRBV2	TRBJ2-7	-	TGTGCCAGCAGTGAAGCGCGGGACTACGAGCAGTACTTC	CASSEARDYEQYF
-	TRBV30	TRBJ1-5	-	TGTGCCTGGAGTGGGAAGGGGCCCCTTAGCAATCAGCCCCAGCATTTT	CAWSGKGPLSNQPQHF
TRBD1	TRBV5-6	TRBJ1-3	-	TGTGCCAGCAGCTTGTACAAGGGGGCAAACACCATATATTTT	CASSLYKGANTIYF
-	TRBV29-1	TRBJ1-2	-	TGCAGCGTTGAGGGACGGGAGGGGATGAACTATGGCTACACCTTC	CSVEGREGMNYGYTF
-	TRBV19	TRBJ1-5	-	TGTGCCAGTAGTTTTGAGAACAATCAGCCCCAGCATTTT	CASSFENNQPQHF
TRBD1	TRBV28	TRBJ2-7	-	TGTGCCAGCAGTATCGGACAGGGGACCTACGAGCAGTACTTC	CASSIGQGTYEQYF